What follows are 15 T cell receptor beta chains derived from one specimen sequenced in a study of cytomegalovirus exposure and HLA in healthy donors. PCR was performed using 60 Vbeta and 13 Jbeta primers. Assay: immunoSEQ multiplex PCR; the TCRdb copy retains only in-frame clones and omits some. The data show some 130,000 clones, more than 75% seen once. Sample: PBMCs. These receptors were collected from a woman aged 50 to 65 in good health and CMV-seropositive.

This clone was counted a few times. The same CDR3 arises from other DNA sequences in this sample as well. Here the CDR3 DNA reads TGTGCCAGCAGCCCAGGGCAACAAGAGACCCAGTACTTC. Translating gives CASSPGQQETQYF. The chain combines TRBV5-4 with TRBJ2-5; tentative D call: TRBD1 (5 bases). This CDR3 has 13 residues. From germline, CDR1 is SGHNT and CDR2 YYREEE (reference sequence). V was cut by 4 bases and J by 2 bases, with 9 bases left in between. The full variable domain, its missing parts supplied by reference TRBV5-4 and TRBJ2-5, is ETGVTQSPTHLIKTRGQQVTLRCSSQSGHNTVSWYQQALGQGPQFIFQYYREEENGRGNFPPRFSGLQFPNYSSELNVNALELDDSALYLCASSPGQQETQYFGPGTRLLVL.

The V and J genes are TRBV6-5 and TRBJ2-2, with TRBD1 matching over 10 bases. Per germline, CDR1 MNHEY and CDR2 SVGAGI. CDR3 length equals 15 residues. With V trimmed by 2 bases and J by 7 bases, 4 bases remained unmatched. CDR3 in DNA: TGTGCCAGCAGTTACGACAGGGGGCTGGTCGGGGAGCTGTTTTTT. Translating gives CASSYDRGLVGELFF.

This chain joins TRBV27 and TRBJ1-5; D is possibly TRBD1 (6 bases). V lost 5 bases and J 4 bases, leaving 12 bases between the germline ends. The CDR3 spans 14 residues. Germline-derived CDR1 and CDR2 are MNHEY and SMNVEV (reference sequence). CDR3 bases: TGTGCCAGCAGTCGTCAGGGGCGGAATCAGCCCCAGCATTTT. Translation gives CASSRQGRNQPQHF.

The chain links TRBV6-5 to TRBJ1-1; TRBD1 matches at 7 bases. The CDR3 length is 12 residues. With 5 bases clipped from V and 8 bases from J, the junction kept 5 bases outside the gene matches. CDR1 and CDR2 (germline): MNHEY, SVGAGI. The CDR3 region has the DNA TGTGCCAGCAGTCGGACAGGAGGCGAAGCTTTCTTT. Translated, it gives CASSRTGGEAFF.

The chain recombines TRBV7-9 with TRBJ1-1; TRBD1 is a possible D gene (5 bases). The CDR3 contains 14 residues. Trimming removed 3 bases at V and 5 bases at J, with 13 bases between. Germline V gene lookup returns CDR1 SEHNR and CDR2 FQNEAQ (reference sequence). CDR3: CASSFMSGGTEAFF. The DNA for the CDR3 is TGTGCCAGCAGCTTCATGTCGGGGGGAACTGAAGCTTTCTTT.

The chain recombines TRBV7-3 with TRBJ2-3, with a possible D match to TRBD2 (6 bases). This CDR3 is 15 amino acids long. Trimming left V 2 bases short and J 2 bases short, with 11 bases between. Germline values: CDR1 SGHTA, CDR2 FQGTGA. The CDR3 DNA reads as TGTGCCAGCAGCTTAGGGCCGGGACTCACAGATACGCAGTATTTT. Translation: CASSLGPGLTDTQYF.

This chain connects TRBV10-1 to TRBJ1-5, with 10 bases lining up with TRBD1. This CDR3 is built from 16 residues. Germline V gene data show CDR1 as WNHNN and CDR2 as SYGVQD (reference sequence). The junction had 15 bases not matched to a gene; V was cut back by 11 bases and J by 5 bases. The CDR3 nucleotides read TGCGCCGGACGTCCGGGACAGGGGCCTTCGTATCAGCCCCAGCATTTT. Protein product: CAGRPGQGPSYQPQHF.

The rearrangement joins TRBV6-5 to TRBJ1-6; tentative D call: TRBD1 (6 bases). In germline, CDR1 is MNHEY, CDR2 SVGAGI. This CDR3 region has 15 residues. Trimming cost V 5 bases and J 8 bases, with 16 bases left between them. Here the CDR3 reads CASSQGTGRDSPLHF. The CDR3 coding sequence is TGTGCCAGCAGTCAAGGAACAGGGAGGGATTCACCCCTCCACTTT.

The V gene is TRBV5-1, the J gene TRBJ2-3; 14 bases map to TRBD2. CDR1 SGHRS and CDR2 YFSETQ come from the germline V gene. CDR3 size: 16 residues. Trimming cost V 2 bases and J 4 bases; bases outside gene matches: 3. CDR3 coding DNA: TGCGCCAGCAGCTTTACGGGACTAGCGGGGGCAGATACGCAGTATTTT. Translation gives CASSFTGLAGADTQYF.

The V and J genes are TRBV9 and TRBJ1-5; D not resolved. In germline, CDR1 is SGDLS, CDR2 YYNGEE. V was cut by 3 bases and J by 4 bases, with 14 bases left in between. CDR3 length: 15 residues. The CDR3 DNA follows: TGTGCCAGCAGCGAGGAGGTTGGTAGTAATCAGCCCCAGCATTTT. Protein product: CASSEEVGSNQPQHF. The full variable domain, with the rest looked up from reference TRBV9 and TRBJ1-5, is DSGVTQTPKHLITATGQRVTLRCSPRSGDLSVYWYQQSLDQGLQFLIQYYNGEERAKGNILERFSAQQFPDLHSELNLSSLELGDSALYFCASSEEVGSNQPQHFGDGTRLSIL.

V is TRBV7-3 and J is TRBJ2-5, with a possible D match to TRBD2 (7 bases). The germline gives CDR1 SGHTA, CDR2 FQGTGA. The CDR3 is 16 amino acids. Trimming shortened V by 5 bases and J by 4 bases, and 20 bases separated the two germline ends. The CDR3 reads CASSPGASGGGETQYF. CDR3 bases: TGTGCCAGCAGCCCTGGGGCTAGCGGAGGGGGAGAGACCCAGTACTTC. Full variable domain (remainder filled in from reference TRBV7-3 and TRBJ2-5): GAGVSQTPSNKVTEKGKYVELRCDPISGHTALYWYRQSLGQGPEFLIYFQGTGAADDSGLPNDRFFAVRPEGSVSTLKIQRTERGDSAVYLCASSPGASGGGETQYFGPGTRLLVL.

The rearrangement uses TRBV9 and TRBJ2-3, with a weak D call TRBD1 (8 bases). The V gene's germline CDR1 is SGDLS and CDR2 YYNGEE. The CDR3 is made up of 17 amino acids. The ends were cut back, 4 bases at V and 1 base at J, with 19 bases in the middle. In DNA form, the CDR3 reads TGTGCCAGCAGCCCTCCATGGACAGGGAGGGGCACAGATACGCAGTATTTT. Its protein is CASSPPWTGRGTDTQYF.

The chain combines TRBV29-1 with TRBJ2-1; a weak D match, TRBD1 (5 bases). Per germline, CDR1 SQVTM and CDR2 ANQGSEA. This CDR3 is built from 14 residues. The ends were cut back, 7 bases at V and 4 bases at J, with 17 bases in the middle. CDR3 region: CSGLQGNLYNEQFF. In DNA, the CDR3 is TGCAGCGGCCTCCAGGGAAATCTTTACAATGAGCAGTTCTTC.

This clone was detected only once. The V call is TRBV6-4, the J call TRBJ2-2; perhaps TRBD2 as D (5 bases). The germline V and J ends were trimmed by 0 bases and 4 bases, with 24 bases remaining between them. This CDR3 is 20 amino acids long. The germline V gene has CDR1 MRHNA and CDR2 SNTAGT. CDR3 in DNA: TGTGCCAGCAGTGACTCGAGGTCGACACCTCCCGAGCGGCTCACCGGGGAGCTGTTTTTT. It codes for CASSDSRSTPPERLTGELFF.

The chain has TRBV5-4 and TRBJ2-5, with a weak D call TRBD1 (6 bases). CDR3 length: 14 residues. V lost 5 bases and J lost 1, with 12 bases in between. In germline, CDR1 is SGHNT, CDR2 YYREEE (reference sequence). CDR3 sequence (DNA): TGTGCCAGCAGTACCGGACAGCGCCAAGAGACCCAGTACTTC. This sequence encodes CASSTGQRQETQYF.